The T cell receptor beta chain described here comes from a study of PD-1 blockade in classical Hodgkin lymphoma. General observations from the study: Why the repertoires differ is still unclear, perhaps disease activity or prior therapy.

The assay was immunoSEQ multiplex PCR, and TCRdb's table has in-frame clones only and misses some. The sample lists 70,000 or so clones, 93% occurring once. Time point defined: newly diagnosed, previously untreated cHL patient sample. Newly diagnosed, untreated classical Hodgkin lymphoma PBMCs provided comparison. Regarding this clone: Its antigen is not known.

This CDR3 has 12 amino acids. Deletions cut 7 bases from V and 6 bases from J, with 10 bases between. Germline loops: CDR1 MDHEN, CDR2 SYDVKM. The TCR sequence derives from a human donor with classical Hodgkin lymphoma. The rearrangement joins TRBV28 to TRBJ1-3; D call uncertain. Sequencing was carried out using peripheral blood mononuclear cells (PBMCs). CDR3 loop: CASTQKLNTIYF. CDR3 in DNA: TGTGCCAGCACACAGAAGTTAAACACCATATATTTT. The full variable domain, its missing parts supplied by reference TRBV28 and TRBJ1-3, is DVKVTQSSRYLVKRTGEKVFLECVQDMDHENMFWYRQDPGLGLRLIYFSYDVKMKEKGDIPEGYSVSREKKERFSLILESASTNQTSMYLCASTQKLNTIYFGEGSWLTVV.